Reported below is one T cell receptor (beta chain). What it binds is unknown. This table comes from immunoSEQ multiplex PCR, and its TCRdb copy is limited to in-frame clones, with some not included. Of about 68,000 clones listed, approximately 90% were seen once; the top ten hold 5.5% to 6%. The data stem from a study of OX40 agonist ivuxolimab in advanced cancers. Notes on the study in general: Part of the nonresponder group also had normalized T-cell clonal expansion that was low.

Germline V gene lookup returns CDR1 MNHEY and CDR2 SMNVEV (reference sequence). The J segment lost 3 bases and the V segment lost 0 bases, leaving 6 bases of the junction unmatched. There are 16 residues in the CDR3. Sequences were derived from CD4+ or CD8+ T cells sorted from blood, sampled in a trial of the OX40 agonist ivuxolimab. This clonotype was obtained from an adult with an advanced solid tumor such as melanoma, head and neck, liver or kidney cancer. The chain has TRBV27 and TRBJ2-7; TRBD1 matches 9 bases. CDR3 nucleotides: TGTGCCAGCAGTTTATCGGCAGGACAGGGGCACTACGAGCAGTACTTC. It is translated as CASSLSAGQGHYEQYF.